The 27 T cell receptor beta chains listed next were all sequenced from one sample in a study of T cell repertoires in cytomegalovirus infection. No antigen is known for these receptors. TCRdb passed the reads through MiXCR, listing each CDR3 protein once. The table records fewer than 1,000,000 distinct CDR3 sequences, roughly 30% of them present only once. The sequenced sample was cultured CD8+ T cells from PBMCs, obtained from culture after CMV antigen stimulation. The origin of the receptors is a human donor in good health (CMV status not recorded). Some clones in this sample may be carry-over from other donors' samples.

This sequence joins TRBV6-5 and TRBJ1-1; D perhaps matches TRBD1 (6 bases). Germline CDR1 reads MNHEY; CDR2 reads SVGAGI. CDR3 length: 15 amino acids. Deletions cut 6 bases from V and 3 bases from J, with 17 bases between. CDR3 nucleotide sequence: TGTGCCAGCAGGGTCCACAGGGCGGGCGACACTGAAGCTTTCTTT. Residues: CASRVHRAGDTEAFF.

The chain recombines TRBV2 with TRBJ2-5; maybe TRBD1 (6 bases). V dropped 9 bases and J dropped 8 bases, with 25 bases sitting between them. Germline values: CDR1 SNHLY, CDR2 FYNNEI. There are 15 residues in the CDR3. CDR3 loop: CARGAVQGVKGTQYF. The CDR3 bases are TGTGCCAGGGGGGCGGTACAGGGAGTAAAAGGAACCCAGTACTTC. Full variable domain (rest looked up from reference TRBV2 and TRBJ2-5): EPEVTQTPSHQVTQMGQEVILRCVPISNHLYFYWYRQILGQKVEFLVSFYNNEISEKSEIFDDQFSVERPDGSNFTLKIRSTKLEDSAMYFCARGAVQGVKGTQYFGPGTRLLVL.

This clonotype was counted between two and nine times. This rearrangement joins TRBV7-9 to TRBJ2-6, with a possible D match to TRBD2 (5 bases). The CDR3 is 14 residues long. Deletions cut 11 bases from V and 4 bases from J, with 15 bases between. Germline values: CDR1 SEHNR, CDR2 FQNEAQ (reference sequence). CDR3 nucleotide sequence: TGTGCCCTTGGGGAGTCTCCCGGGGCCAACGTCCTGACTTTC. Protein: CALGESPGANVLTF.

This chain joins TRBV7-3 and TRBJ1-3; no reliable D call. This CDR3 is built from 14 residues. V was cut by 2 bases and J by 2 bases, with 7 bases left in between. CDR1 is SGHTA, CDR2 FQGTGA, per germline. The CDR3 sequence is CASSLGQPGNTIYF. DNA of the CDR3: TGTGCCAGCAGCTTAGGGCAGCCTGGAAACACCATATATTTT.

The chain is built from TRBV4-3 and TRBJ2-3, with no clear D. This CDR3 comprises 16 residues. Germline V gene data show CDR1 as LGHNA and CDR2 as YSLEER. V lost 0 bases and J 2 bases, leaving 12 bases between the germline ends. This CDR3 is CASSQEAARNTDTQYF. CDR3 nucleotide sequence: TGCGCCAGCAGCCAAGAGGCGGCCAGGAACACAGATACGCAGTATTTT.

This clonotype has just a few counts. The rearrangement uses TRBV7-6 and TRBJ1-2; maybe TRBD1 (6 bases). This CDR3 has 14 residues. From germline, CDR1 is SGHVS and CDR2 FNYEAQ. V lost 4 bases to trimming and J lost 4 bases, with 13 bases between them. The CDR3 sequence is CASSSGVGAYGYTF. CDR3 coding DNA: TGTGCCAGCAGCTCAGGGGTAGGGGCCTATGGCTACACCTTC.

This clonotype showed up many times. The chain combines TRBV6-2 or TRBV6-3 with TRBJ2-7, with a possible D match to TRBD2 (5 bases). V lost 2 bases and J 7 bases, leaving 9 bases between the germline ends. This CDR3 is 12 amino acids long. Germline values: CDR1 MNHEY, CDR2 SVGEGT. The CDR3 DNA sequence: TGTGCCAGCAGTTACCCTGGAGGAGAGCAGTACGTC. It codes for CASSYPGGEQYV.

Ten or more counts support this clonotype. The V gene is TRBV6-1, the J gene TRBJ1-5; D is uncertain. This CDR3 contains 16 residues. The germline CDR1 and CDR2 sequences are MNHNS and SASEGT. Deletions cut 2 bases from V and 3 bases from J, with 14 bases between. CDR3 sequence (DNA): TGTGCCAGCAGTGAAAACAGCTTCACTTTCAATCAGCCCCAGCATTTT. Protein product: CASSENSFTFNQPQHF.

The rearrangement joins TRBV12-3 or TRBV12-4 to TRBJ2-7; 9 bases match TRBD1. V trimming: 5 bases; J trimming: 5 bases; junction bases outside the gene matches: 7. The CDR3 contains 14 residues. Here the CDR3 DNA reads TGTGCCAGCAGTCTGGGACAGGGAGGACACGAGCAGTACTTC. This encodes CASSLGQGGHEQYF.

The gene calls are TRBV7-3 and TRBJ2-3; TRBD1 or TRBD2 may be the D gene (5 bases each). CDR3 size: 15 residues. Looked up from germline, CDR1 is SGHTA and CDR2 is FQGTGA. Deletions cut 0 bases from V and 5 bases from J, with 12 bases between. The CDR3 here is CASSLTSGAGDTQYF. The CDR3 DNA reads as TGTGCCAGCAGCTTAACGTCCGGGGCTGGAGATACGCAGTATTTT.

The gene calls are TRBV4-3 and TRBJ1-5, with 7 bases identical to TRBD1. The germline V gene encodes CDR1 LGHNA and CDR2 YSLEER. This CDR3 comprises 15 residues. The V gene end was trimmed by 3 bases and the J gene end by 2 bases; junction bases not matched to a gene: 4. The CDR3 coding sequence is TGCGCCAGCAGCCAGACTGACAGGGGCAATCAGCCCCAGCATTTT. Protein sequence: CASSQTDRGNQPQHF.

The rearrangement joins TRBV12-3 or TRBV12-4 to TRBJ1-1; unclear D gene. Trimming removed 7 bases at V and 4 bases at J, with 13 bases between. The CDR3 is 13 residues long. This CDR3 reads CASILDASTEAFF. The CDR3 nucleotides are TGTGCCAGCATTCTGGATGCGAGCACTGAAGCTTTCTTT.

This chain uses TRBV6-2 or TRBV6-3 with TRBJ2-1; D is undetermined. Per germline, CDR1 MNHEY and CDR2 SVGEGT. This CDR3 spans 15 amino acids. With 6 bases removed from V and 6 bases from J, the gap between germline ends came to 18 bases. CDR3 residues: CASSPDRVDGNEQFF. The CDR3 region has the DNA TGTGCCAGCAGCCCGGATCGAGTCGATGGCAATGAGCAGTTCTTC.

This chain connects TRBV6-1 to TRBJ1-5; D not certain. From germline, CDR1 is MNHNS and CDR2 SASEGT. The germline V and J ends were trimmed by 3 bases and 5 bases, with 11 bases remaining between them. This CDR3 comprises 14 residues. CDR3 in DNA: TGTGCCAGCAGTGACGCGTCAGTTTATCAGCCCCAGCATTTT. The encoded protein is CASSDASVYQPQHF.

This clonotype was observed a few times. The chain is built from TRBV6-5 and TRBJ1-2; D is unclear. The germline gives CDR1 MNHEY, CDR2 SVGAGI. The CDR3 sequence is 16 residues long. Trimming left V 2 bases short and J 0 bases short, with 13 bases between. The CDR3: CASSYATRTPNYGYTF. CDR3 sequence (DNA): TGTGCCAGCAGTTACGCCACCCGAACCCCTAACTATGGCTACACCTTC.

The sample holds a few counts of this clonotype. The J gene is TRBJ1-2, the V gene TRBV18, with D unclear. V was trimmed by 0 bases and J by 4 bases, leaving 15 bases between them. Germline CDR1 KGHSH, CDR2 LQKENI. CDR3 length: 16 amino acids. In DNA, the CDR3 is TGTGCCAGCTCACCACCACCATCCCTTGGCGGCTATGGCTACACCTTC. It is translated as CASSPPPSLGGYGYTF.

This clonotype was seen only a few times. V and J are TRBV4-3 and TRBJ2-2; no firm D call. Between the trimmed V and J ends, which lost 0 bases and 5 bases, there was a span of 13 bases. The CDR3 length is 16 residues. Germline lookup yields CDR1 LGHNA and CDR2 YSLEER. This CDR3 reads CASSQDAASRTGELFF. CDR3 bases: TGCGCCAGCAGCCAAGATGCCGCAAGCAGGACCGGGGAGCTGTTTTTT.

The table lists this clonotype with a few counts. This chain connects TRBV7-2 to TRBJ2-5; 7 nucleotides align to TRBD2. CDR1 and CDR2 (germline): SGHTA, FQGNSA. This CDR3 region has 15 residues. J gave up 4 bases and V 5 bases, and 10 bases lay outside the gene matches. The CDR3 reads CASSPGLTNRETQYF. The DNA for the CDR3 is TGTGCCAGCAGCCCGGGACTAACCAATCGAGAGACCCAGTACTTC. Together with reference TRBV7-2 and TRBJ2-5, the CDR3 gives the full variable domain: GAGVSQSPSNKVTEKGKDVELRCDPISGHTALYWYRQSLGQGLEFLIYFQGNSAPDKSGLPSDRFSAERTGGSVSTLTIQRTQQEDSAVYLCASSPGLTNRETQYFGPGTRLLVL.

This clonotype was seen a few times. The chain has TRBV7-9 and TRBJ2-7; unclear D gene. Per the germline V gene, CDR1 is SEHNR and CDR2 is FQNEAQ (reference sequence). Trimming took 4 bases from V and 4 from J, leaving 11 bases between them. This CDR3 has 13 amino acids. CDR3 sequence reads: CASSSWNLYEQYF. DNA for the CDR3: TGTGCCAGCAGCTCCTGGAACCTTTACGAGCAGTACTTC.

This clonotype was counted a single time. J is TRBJ2-1 and V is TRBV25-1; D remains ambiguous. V lost 2 bases and J lost 0, with 5 bases in between. The CDR3 consists of 14 residues. Germline CDR1 reads MGHDK; CDR2 reads SYGVNS. CDR3 in amino acids: CASSELLSYNEQFF. In DNA, the CDR3 is TGTGCCAGCAGTGAACTCCTCTCCTACAATGAGCAGTTCTTC.

The chain combines TRBV6-6 with TRBJ1-5, with D unresolved. Germline V CDR1 and CDR2: MNHNY, SVGAGI (reference sequence). This CDR3 spans 14 amino acids. V lost 0 bases, J lost 7 bases, and 10 bases lay in between. The CDR3 DNA reads as TGTGCCAGCAGTTACTCGAGGGTTATCCAGCCCCAGCATTTT. Protein sequence: CASSYSRVIQPQHF.

This clonotype appeared many times. The chain carries TRBV7-8 and TRBJ1-1; 7 bases fit TRBD1. CDR3 length: 14 amino acids. CDR1 SGHVS and CDR2 FQNEAQ come from the germline V gene. Germline trimming cut 3 bases from V and 4 bases from J; bases unmatched to any gene: 5. CDR3 residues: CASSFRQGGTEAFF. The CDR3 DNA reads TGTGCCAGCAGCTTCCGACAGGGTGGCACTGAAGCTTTCTTT. The full variable domain, with the rest looked up from reference TRBV7-8 and TRBJ1-1, is GAGVSQSPRYKVAKRGQDVALRCDPISGHVSLFWYQQALGQGPEFLTYFQNEAQLDKSGLPSDRFFAERPEGSVSTLKIQRTQQEDSAVYLCASSFRQGGTEAFFGQGTRLTVV.

In this sample, this clonotype turned up many times. This chain links TRBV7-2 with TRBJ2-1; TRBD2 agrees at 7 bases. The CDR3 is 16 residues long. Germline CDR1 and CDR2: SGHTA and FQGNSA. After removal of 5 bases from V and 4 bases from J, the junction contained 11 bases not matched to a gene. CDR3 coding DNA: TGTGCCAGCAGCACCGGATATAGCGGGCCGTACAATGAGCAGTTCTTC. Its translation: CASSTGYSGPYNEQFF.

The table lists this clonotype with many counts. Written as DNA, the CDR3 is TGTGCCAGCAGCAGCCGACAGGGAACCTACGAGCAGTACTTC. Translated, it gives CASSSRQGTYEQYF. The chain carries TRBV7-9 and TRBJ2-7; 7 bases are shared with TRBD1. From germline, CDR1 is SEHNR and CDR2 FQNEAQ (reference sequence). Losses at the gene ends were 5 bases for V and 2 bases for J; bases not matched to a gene: 6. The CDR3 is made up of 14 amino acids.

V and J are TRBV7-9 and TRBJ2-7; D remains unclear. V was cut by 2 bases and J by 2 bases, with 13 bases left in between. The CDR3 consists of 15 residues. In germline, CDR1 is SEHNR, CDR2 FQNEAQ (reference sequence). This chain's CDR3 is CASSLKSALAYEQYV. CDR3 nucleotide sequence: TGTGCCAGCAGCTTAAAGTCAGCCCTCGCCTACGAGCAGTACGTC.

This clonotype was observed a few times. The chain employs TRBV27 and TRBJ2-7; 12 bases match TRBD1. V was clipped by 6 bases and J by 6 bases; unmatched bases: 6. The germline CDR1 and CDR2 sequences are MNHEY and SMNVEV (reference sequence). This CDR3 contains 14 residues. CDR3 sequence (DNA): TGTGCCAGCAGAGGGGGACAGGGGGCTTTCGAGCAGTACGTC. Its protein product is CASRGGQGAFEQYV.

The chain joins TRBV19 to TRBJ2-1; 9 bases fit TRBD1. This CDR3 region has 15 residues. Germline CDR1 and CDR2: LNHDA and SQIVND (reference sequence). The J segment lost 8 bases and the V segment lost 1 base, leaving 6 bases of the junction unmatched. Here the CDR3 reads CASSIATGGLDEQFF. The CDR3 DNA reads as TGTGCCAGTAGTATAGCGACAGGGGGTTTGGATGAGCAGTTCTTC.